This T cell receptor (beta chain) was found in a study of technical replicates of blood from a few donors. Only in-frame clones appear in the TCRdb table, and some are missing; sequencing was by immunoSEQ multiplex PCR. The repertoire holds about 73,000 clones, with approximately 90% as singletons. The length of the CDR3 is 16 residues. Per germline, CDR1 SGHVS and CDR2 FNYEAQ. J was trimmed by 2 bases and V by 1 base; bases with no gene match: 5. V is TRBV7-6 and J is TRBJ2-7; 10 bases align to TRBD1. Sequencing used PBMCs. This sequence originates from a human donor in good health. Some clones in this sample may be carry-over from other donors' samples. The CDR3 DNA follows: TGTGCCAGCAGCTTAGAGCCGGGACAGGGGACCTACGAGCAGTACTTC. Encoded protein: CASSLEPGQGTYEQYF.